This T cell receptor beta chain was retrieved from a study of human T cells and chemical hapten exposure. This clonotype has a count of ten or more. Regarding time point: pre-sensitization, week 0. Treatment described: therapeutic diphenylcyclopropenone sensitization with weekly scalp DPC. TCRdb called the RACE reads again in MiXCR, with one record for every CDR3 protein. The sample shows approximately 260,000 distinct CDR3 sequences, 7.5% to 10% of them seen only once. This receptor was taken from a woman in her thirties or forties with alopecia areata. Some clones in this sample may be carry-over from other donors' samples. This sample comprised whole blood, obtained in connection with sensitization to the hapten diphenylcyclopropenone (DPC).

The CDR3 region has the DNA TGTGCCAGCAGCCGACGCCCTAGCGGGGGGAACACCGGGGAGCTGTTTTTT. Its translation: CASSRRPSGGNTGELFF. The rearrangement joins TRBV6-2 or TRBV6-3 to TRBJ2-2; 10 bases agree with TRBD2. J gave up 1 base and V 6 bases, and 8 bases lay outside the gene matches. The CDR3 is 17 residues long. Looked up from germline, CDR1 is MNHEY and CDR2 is SVGEGT.